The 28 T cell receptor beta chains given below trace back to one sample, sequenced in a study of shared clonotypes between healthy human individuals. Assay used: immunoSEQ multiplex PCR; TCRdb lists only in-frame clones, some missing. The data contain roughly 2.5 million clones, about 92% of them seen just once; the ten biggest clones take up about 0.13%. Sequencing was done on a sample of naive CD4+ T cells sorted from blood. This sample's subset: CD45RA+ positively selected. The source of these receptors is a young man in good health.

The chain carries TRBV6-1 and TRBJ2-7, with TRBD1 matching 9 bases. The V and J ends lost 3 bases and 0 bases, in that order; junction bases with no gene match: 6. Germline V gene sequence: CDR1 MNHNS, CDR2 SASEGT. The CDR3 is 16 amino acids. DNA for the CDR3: TGTGCCAGCAGTGAGTGGGGACAGGGTGTCTCCTACGAGCAGTACTTC. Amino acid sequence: CASSEWGQGVSYEQYF.

CDR3 residues: CASSPWDGHATEAFF. Written as DNA, the CDR3 is TGTGCCAGCAGCCCATGGGACGGGCATGCCACTGAAGCTTTCTTT. V gene TRBV5-4 combines with J gene TRBJ1-1; a possible D gene is TRBD1 (5 bases). The CDR3 has 15 amino acids. V was pared by 4 bases and J by 4 bases, with 17 bases between. Germline loops: CDR1 SGHNT, CDR2 YYREEE (reference sequence).

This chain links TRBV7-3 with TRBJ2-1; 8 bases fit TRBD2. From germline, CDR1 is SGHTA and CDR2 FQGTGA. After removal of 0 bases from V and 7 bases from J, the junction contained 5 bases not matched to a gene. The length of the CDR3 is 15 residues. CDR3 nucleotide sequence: TGTGCCAGCAGCTTAACGGGACTAGTAATAAATGAGCAGTTCTTC. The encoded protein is CASSLTGLVINEQFF.

The CDR3 reads CASSAGGGDEQYF. The CDR3 DNA follows: TGTGCCAGCAGCGCAGGGGGGGGTGACGAGCAGTACTTC. The chain joins TRBV6-6 to TRBJ2-7; TRBD1 or TRBD2 may be the D gene (7 bases each). CDR1 MNHNY and CDR2 SVGAGI come from the germline V gene (reference sequence). The length of the CDR3 is 13 residues. V was pared by 6 bases and J by 5 bases, with 14 bases between.

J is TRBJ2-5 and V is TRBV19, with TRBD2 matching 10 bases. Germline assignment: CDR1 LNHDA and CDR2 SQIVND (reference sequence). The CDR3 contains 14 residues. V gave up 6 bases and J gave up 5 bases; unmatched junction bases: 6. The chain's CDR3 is CASRLGTSVETQYF. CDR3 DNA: TGTGCCAGTAGGCTAGGGACTAGCGTGGAGACCCAGTACTTC.

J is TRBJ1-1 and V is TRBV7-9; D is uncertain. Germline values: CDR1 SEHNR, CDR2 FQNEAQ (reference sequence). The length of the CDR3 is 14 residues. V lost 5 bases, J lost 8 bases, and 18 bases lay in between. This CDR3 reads CASSIIPGPIEAFF. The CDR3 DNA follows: TGTGCCAGCAGCATAATTCCCGGGCCGATAGAAGCTTTCTTT.

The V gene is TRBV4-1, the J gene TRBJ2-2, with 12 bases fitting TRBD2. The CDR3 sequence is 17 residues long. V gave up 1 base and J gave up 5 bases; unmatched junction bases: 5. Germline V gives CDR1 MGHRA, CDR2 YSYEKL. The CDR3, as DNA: TGCGCCAGCAGCCAAGGACTAGCGGGGGTGGGTACCGGGGAGCTGTTTTTT. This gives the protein CASSQGLAGVGTGELFF.

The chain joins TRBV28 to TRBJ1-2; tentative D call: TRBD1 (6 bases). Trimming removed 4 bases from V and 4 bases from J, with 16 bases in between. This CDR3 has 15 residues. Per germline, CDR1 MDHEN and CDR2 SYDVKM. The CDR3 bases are TGTGCCAGCAGTTCTGAGGGGGGCAGCAGCTATGGCTACACCTTC. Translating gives CASSSEGGSSYGYTF.

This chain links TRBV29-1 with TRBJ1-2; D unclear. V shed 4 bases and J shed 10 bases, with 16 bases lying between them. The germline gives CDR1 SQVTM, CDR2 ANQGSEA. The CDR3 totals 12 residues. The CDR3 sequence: CSVVMGVGLYTF. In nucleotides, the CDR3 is TGCAGCGTTGTTATGGGAGTAGGGCTCTACACCTTC.

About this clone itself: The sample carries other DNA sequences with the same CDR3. The CDR3 DNA is TGTGCCAGCTCACCAGGACAGGGCACAGATACGCAGTATTTT. Its protein product is CASSPGQGTDTQYF. The J gene is TRBJ2-3, the V gene TRBV18, with 7 positions matching TRBD1. The germline gives CDR1 KGHSH, CDR2 LQKENI. The trim removed 2 bases at V and 1 base at J, leaving 0 bases unmatched. This CDR3 contains 14 residues.

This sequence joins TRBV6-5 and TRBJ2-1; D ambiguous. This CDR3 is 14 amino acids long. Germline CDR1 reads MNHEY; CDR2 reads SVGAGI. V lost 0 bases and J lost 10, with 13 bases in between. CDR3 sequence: CASSYSQTSHEQFF. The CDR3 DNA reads TGTGCCAGCAGTTACTCACAGACTTCCCACGAGCAGTTCTTC.

The CDR3 loop reads CAISVESNEQFF. CDR3 sequence (DNA): TGTGCCATCAGTGTTGAGAGCAATGAGCAGTTCTTC. The chain has TRBV10-3 and TRBJ2-1; D is uncertain. Germline V gene data show CDR1 as ENHRY and CDR2 as SYGVKD. V was cut by 4 bases and J by 6 bases, with 7 bases left in between. CDR3 length equals 12 residues.

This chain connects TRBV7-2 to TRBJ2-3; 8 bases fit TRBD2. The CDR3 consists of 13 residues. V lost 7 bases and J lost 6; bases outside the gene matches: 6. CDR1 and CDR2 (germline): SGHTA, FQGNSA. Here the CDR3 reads CASTGLGPDTQYF. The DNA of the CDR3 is TGTGCCAGCACGGGACTAGGGCCGGATACGCAGTATTTT.

The CDR3 sequence is CASSAQGALNTEAFF. CDR3 DNA sequence: TGTGCCAGTAGTGCACAGGGGGCTTTGAACACTGAAGCTTTCTTT. This rearrangement joins TRBV19 to TRBJ1-1; 9 nucleotides align to TRBD1. After removal of 5 bases from V and 0 bases from J, the junction contained 4 bases not matched to a gene. CDR3 length equals 15 residues. CDR1 is LNHDA, CDR2 SQIVND, per germline (reference sequence).

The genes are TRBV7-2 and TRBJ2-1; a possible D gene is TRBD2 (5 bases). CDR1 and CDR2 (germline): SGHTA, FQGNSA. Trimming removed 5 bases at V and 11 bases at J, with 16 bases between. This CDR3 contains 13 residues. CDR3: CASSLTLGTQQFF. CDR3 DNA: TGTGCCAGCAGCCTTACACTAGGAACTCAGCAGTTCTTC.

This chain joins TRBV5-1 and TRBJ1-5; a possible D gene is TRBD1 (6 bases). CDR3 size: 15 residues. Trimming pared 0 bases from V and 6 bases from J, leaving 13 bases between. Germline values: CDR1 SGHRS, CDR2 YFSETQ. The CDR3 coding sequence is TGCGCCAGCAGCTTGGATACAGGGTTTGGTCAGCCCCAGCATTTT. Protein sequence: CASSLDTGFGQPQHF.

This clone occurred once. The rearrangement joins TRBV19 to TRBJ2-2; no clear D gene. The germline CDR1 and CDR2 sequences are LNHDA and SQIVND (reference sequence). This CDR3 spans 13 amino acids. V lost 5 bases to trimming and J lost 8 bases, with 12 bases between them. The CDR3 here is CASSPSMSGELFF. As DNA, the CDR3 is TGTGCCAGTAGTCCCAGTATGTCAGGGGAGCTGTTTTTT.

This chain's CDR3 is CASRGGNVDEKLFF. CDR3 bases: TGTGCCAGCAGGGGGGGAAACGTAGATGAAAAACTGTTTTTT. V and J are TRBV2 and TRBJ1-4; tentatively, D is TRBD1 (5 bases). Germline CDR1 is SNHLY and CDR2 is FYNNEI. This CDR3 region has 14 residues. V lost 6 bases, J lost 6 bases, and 14 bases lay in between.

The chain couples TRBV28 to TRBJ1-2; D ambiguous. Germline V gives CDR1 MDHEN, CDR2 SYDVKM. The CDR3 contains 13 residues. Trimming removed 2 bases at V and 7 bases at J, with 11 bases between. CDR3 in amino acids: CASSLSGTRGYTF. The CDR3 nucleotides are TGTGCCAGCAGTTTAAGCGGTACGCGTGGCTACACCTTC.

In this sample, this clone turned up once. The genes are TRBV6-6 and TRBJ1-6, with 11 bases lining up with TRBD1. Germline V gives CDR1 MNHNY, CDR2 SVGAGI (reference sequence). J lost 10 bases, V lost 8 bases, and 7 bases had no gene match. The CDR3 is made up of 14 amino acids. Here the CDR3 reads CASQGQGAGSPLHF. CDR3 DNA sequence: TGTGCCAGCCAAGGACAGGGGGCAGGGTCACCCCTCCACTTT.

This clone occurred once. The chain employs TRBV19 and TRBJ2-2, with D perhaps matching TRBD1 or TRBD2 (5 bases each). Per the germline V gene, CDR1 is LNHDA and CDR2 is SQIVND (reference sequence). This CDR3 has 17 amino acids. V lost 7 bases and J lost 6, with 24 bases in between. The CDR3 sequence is CASIRITGTDGAGELFF. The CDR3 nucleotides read TGTGCCAGTATACGAATAACCGGGACCGACGGCGCCGGGGAGCTGTTTTTT. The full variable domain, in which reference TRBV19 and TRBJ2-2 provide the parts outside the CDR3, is DGGITQSPKYLFRKEGQNVTLSCEQNLNHDAMYWYRQDPGQGLRLIYYSQIVNDFQKGDIAEGYSVSREKKESFPLTVTSAQKNPTAFYLCASIRITGTDGAGELFFGEGSRLTVL.

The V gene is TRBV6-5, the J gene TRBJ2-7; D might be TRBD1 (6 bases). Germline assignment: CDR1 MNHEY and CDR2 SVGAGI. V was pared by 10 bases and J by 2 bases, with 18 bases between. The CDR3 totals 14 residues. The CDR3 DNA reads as TGTGCCACCACGAAGCCCGGGACACCCTACGAGCAGTACTTC. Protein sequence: CATTKPGTPYEQYF.

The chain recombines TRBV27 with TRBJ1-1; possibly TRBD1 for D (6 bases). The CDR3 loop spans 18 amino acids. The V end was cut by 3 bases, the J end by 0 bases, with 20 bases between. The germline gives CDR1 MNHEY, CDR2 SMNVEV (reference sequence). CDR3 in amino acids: CASSFRTTGHFMNTEAFF. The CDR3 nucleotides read TGTGCCAGCAGTTTCCGCACTACAGGGCATTTCATGAACACTGAAGCTTTCTTT.

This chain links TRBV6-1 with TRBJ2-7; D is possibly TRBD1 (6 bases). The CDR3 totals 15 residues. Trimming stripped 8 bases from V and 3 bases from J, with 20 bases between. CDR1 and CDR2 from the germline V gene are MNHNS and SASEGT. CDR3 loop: CASGGPTGLVYEQYF. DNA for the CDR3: TGTGCCAGCGGGGGACCTACAGGGTTAGTCTACGAGCAGTACTTC.

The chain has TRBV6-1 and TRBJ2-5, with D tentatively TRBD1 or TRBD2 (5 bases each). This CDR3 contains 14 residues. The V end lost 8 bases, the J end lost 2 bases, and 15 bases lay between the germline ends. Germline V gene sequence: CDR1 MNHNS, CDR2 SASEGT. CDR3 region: CASLAGTNQETQYF. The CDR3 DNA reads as TGTGCCAGCTTGGCAGGGACGAATCAAGAGACCCAGTACTTC.

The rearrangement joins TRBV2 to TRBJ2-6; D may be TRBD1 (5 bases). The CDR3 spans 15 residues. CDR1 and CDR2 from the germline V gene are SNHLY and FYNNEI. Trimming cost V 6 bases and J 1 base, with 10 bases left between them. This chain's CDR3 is CASSADSSGANVLTF. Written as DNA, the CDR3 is TGTGCCAGCAGCGCAGACAGTTCTGGGGCCAACGTCCTGACTTTC.

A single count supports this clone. The CDR3 here is CASSDPGPPYEQYF. The CDR3 nucleotides read TGTGCCAGCAGTGACCCGGGACCGCCCTACGAGCAGTACTTC. The chain couples TRBV6-5 to TRBJ2-7, with D possibly being TRBD1 or TRBD2 (5 bases each). Looked up from germline, CDR1 is MNHEY and CDR2 is SVGAGI. The V end was cut by 5 bases, the J end by 2 bases, with 13 bases between. The CDR3 spans 14 residues.

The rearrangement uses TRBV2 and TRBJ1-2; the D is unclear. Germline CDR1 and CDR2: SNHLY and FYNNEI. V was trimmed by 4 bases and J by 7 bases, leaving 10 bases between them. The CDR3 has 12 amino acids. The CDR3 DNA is TGTGCCAGCAGTGGGTCGGGCAGTGGCTACACCTTC. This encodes CASSGSGSGYTF. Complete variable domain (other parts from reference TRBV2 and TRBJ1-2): EPEVTQTPSHQVTQMGQEVILRCVPISNHLYFYWYRQILGQKVEFLVSFYNNEISEKSEIFDDQFSVERPDGSNFTLKIRSTKLEDSAMYFCASSGSGSGYTFGSGTRLTVV.